This passage covers 22 T cell receptor beta chains from one sample sequenced in a study of T cells expressing NK-cell markers (dated by TCRdb to the early 2020s). Libraries came from 5' RACE. The sequencing machine was an Illumina HiSeq 2000. Following reprocessing of the reads by TCRdb, the data hold one row per CDR3 protein sequence and no DNA is available. The sample table gives 150,000 or so distinct CDR3 sequences. Roughly 35% of the sample is held by the ten biggest clonotypes. The sequencing sample was made of blood T cells: a sorted CD56 or NKG2C T cell subset, CD4+ or CD8+ T cells, or bulk PBMC T cells (not recorded which). The receptors shown here come from a woman in her forties or fifties in good health. Donor details come from another sample of the same person, matched by shared clones.

J is TRBJ2-3 and V is TRBV7-8; lacking DNA, the TRBD2 call made by TCRdb goes unchecked. This CDR3 has 18 residues. Germline CDR1 SGHVS, CDR2 FQNEAQ. The CDR3 region is CASSMSSGRASSTDTQYF.

V and J are TRBV2 and TRBJ2-5; TCRdb indicates TRBD1, and absent DNA this call remains unverified. Germline assignment: CDR1 SNHLY and CDR2 FYNNEI. The CDR3 covers 16 residues. Here the CDR3 reads CATEGEQGGLSETQYF. Combining the CDR3 with reference TRBV2 and TRBJ2-5 gives the whole variable domain EPEVTQTPSHQVTQMGQEVILRCVPISNHLYFYWYRQILGQKVEFLVSFYNNEISEKSEIFDDQFSVERPDGSNFTLKIRSTKLEDSAMYFCATEGEQGGLSETQYFGPGTRLLVL.

The chain recombines TRBV13 with TRBJ2-3; with no DNA, the TCRdb D assignment of TRBD2 cannot be verified. The CDR3 totals 16 residues. Germline V gives CDR1 PRHDT, CDR2 FYEKMQ (reference sequence). CDR3 sequence reads: CASSLGASGPTDTQYF.

The chain links TRBV16 to TRBJ2-5; checking the TCRdb D call of TRBD1 is not possible without DNA. This CDR3 has 13 residues. CDR1 KGHSY and CDR2 FQNENV come from the germline V gene. The CDR3 reads CASSQPGRETQYF.

The rearrangement uses TRBV12-5 and TRBJ2-3; TCRdb picks TRBD2, but there is no DNA to check that call. The CDR3 has 19 amino acids. CDR1 is LGHNT, CDR2 FRNRAP, per germline. The CDR3 reads CASGLGLGLAGDNTDTQYF.

V usage is TRBV27 and J usage is TRBJ2-1. This CDR3 region has 14 residues. The germline gives CDR1 MNHEY, CDR2 SMNVEV (reference sequence). CDR3 loop: CASSFGSSYNEQFF.

The CDR3 is CSAKTSGRVSSYEQYF. V and J are TRBV20-1 and TRBJ2-7; TCRdb calls TRBD2, which cannot be checked without DNA. This CDR3 contains 16 residues. CDR1 is DFQATT and CDR2 is SNEGSKA in the germline V gene (reference sequence).

The chain has TRBV19 and TRBJ2-7; checking the TCRdb D call of TRBD1 is not possible without DNA. This CDR3 spans 14 amino acids. In germline, CDR1 is LNHDA, CDR2 SQIVND (reference sequence). The CDR3 protein is CASSTTGGIDEQYF.

This chain joins TRBV20-1 and TRBJ2-1. Germline V CDR1 and CDR2: DFQATT, SNEGSKA (reference sequence). CDR3 size: 14 residues. The CDR3 protein is CSAFRDMVDNEQFF.

V usage is TRBV20-1 and J usage is TRBJ2-7; no DNA is available, so the TRBD1 call from TCRdb remains unchecked. Germline CDR1 reads DFQATT; CDR2 reads SNEGSKA (reference sequence). The CDR3 extends over 14 amino acids. The CDR3 region is CSAKGNREFYEQYF.

The chain couples TRBV7-3 to TRBJ2-1. This CDR3 spans 15 amino acids. The germline CDR1 and CDR2 sequences are SGHTA and FQGTGA. This chain's CDR3 is CASSQVGAPGNEQFF.

The rearrangement joins TRBV7-9 to TRBJ2-2; TCRdb outputs TRBD2, but without DNA this stays unchecked. There are 16 residues in the CDR3. Germline V gene sequence: CDR1 SEHNR, CDR2 FQNEAQ (reference sequence). CDR3 in amino acids: CASSPPAGSATGELFF.

Here the CDR3 reads CASGSTGEGTGELFF. The V call is TRBV12-5, the J call TRBJ2-2; TCRdb's assignment of TRBD1 cannot be checked, as there is no DNA. The CDR3 consists of 15 residues. CDR1 is LGHNT and CDR2 is FRNRAP in the germline V gene.

This chain joins TRBV5-1 and TRBJ1-4; TCRdb outputs TRBD1, but without DNA this stays unchecked. The CDR3 loop spans 14 amino acids. Germline V gene lookup returns CDR1 SGHRS and CDR2 YFSETQ. CDR3 sequence reads: CASSLGQGWEKLFF. Filled out from reference TRBV5-1 and TRBJ1-4, the complete variable domain reads KAGVTQTPRYLIKTRGQQVTLSCSPISGHRSVSWYQQTPGQGLQFLFEYFSETQRNKGNFPGRFSGRQFSNSRSEMNVSTLELGDSALYLCASSLGQGWEKLFFGSGTQLSVL.

J is TRBJ2-3 and V is TRBV6-5; TCRdb picks TRBD1, but there is no DNA to check that call. The CDR3 runs 15 residues. The germline CDR1 and CDR2 sequences are MNHEY and SVGAGI. The CDR3 sequence is CASSYQGGRADTQYF.

The chain recombines TRBV21-1 with TRBJ1-6; TCRdb gives TRBD1 as the D gene, but with no DNA this cannot be confirmed. TRBV21-1 is a listed pseudogene. The CDR3 spans 15 residues. CDR3 protein: CASNKVSRGNSPLHF.

The chain uses TRBV6-5 and TRBJ1-2; TCRdb gives TRBD1 as the D gene, but with no DNA this cannot be confirmed. This CDR3 comprises 15 residues. Germline V gene lookup returns CDR1 MNHEY and CDR2 SVGAGI. CDR3 region: CASSLELQGYYGYTF.

V usage is TRBV6-5 and J usage is TRBJ2-3; the D gene TCRdb calls, TRBD1, cannot be checked with no DNA. The CDR3 contains 15 residues. Germline V CDR1 and CDR2: MNHEY, SVGAGI. CDR3 in amino acids: CASSWGQGDSDTQYF.

The chain carries TRBV24-1 and TRBJ2-4; TCRdb outputs TRBD1, but without DNA this stays unchecked. This CDR3 region has 13 residues. Germline assignment: CDR1 KGHDR and CDR2 SFDVKD. CDR3 residues: CATSAGGKNIQYF.

The rearrangement uses TRBV20-1 and TRBJ2-1; TCRdb selects TRBD2, and the lack of DNA leaves this call unchecked. This CDR3 has 13 residues. Germline V gene lookup returns CDR1 DFQATT and CDR2 SNEGSKA (reference sequence). The CDR3: CSASLAEYNEQFF.

V gene TRBV6-5 combines with J gene TRBJ2-2; the D call of TRBD1 rests on TCRdb alone, since no DNA is present to check it. CDR3 length: 18 residues. Germline lookup yields CDR1 MNHEY and CDR2 SVGAGI. CDR3 in amino acids: CASSYDVGDRGFSGELFF.

This chain connects TRBV6-1 to TRBJ1-1; TCRdb selects TRBD1, and the lack of DNA leaves this call unchecked. The V gene's germline CDR1 is MNHNS and CDR2 SASEGT. This CDR3 has 17 amino acids. CDR3 region: CASRPGTGGILGTEAFF.